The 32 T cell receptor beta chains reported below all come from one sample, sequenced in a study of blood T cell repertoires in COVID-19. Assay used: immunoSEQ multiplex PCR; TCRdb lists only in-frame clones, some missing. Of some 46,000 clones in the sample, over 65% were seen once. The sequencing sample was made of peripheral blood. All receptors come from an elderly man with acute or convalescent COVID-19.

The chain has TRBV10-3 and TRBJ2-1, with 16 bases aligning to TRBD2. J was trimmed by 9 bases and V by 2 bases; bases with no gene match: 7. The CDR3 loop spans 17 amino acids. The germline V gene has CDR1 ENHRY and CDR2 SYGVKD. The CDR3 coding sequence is TGTGCCATCAGTGAGCCGAAGGGACTAGCGGGAGGGATTGAGCAGTTCTTC. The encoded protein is CAISEPKGLAGGIEQFF.

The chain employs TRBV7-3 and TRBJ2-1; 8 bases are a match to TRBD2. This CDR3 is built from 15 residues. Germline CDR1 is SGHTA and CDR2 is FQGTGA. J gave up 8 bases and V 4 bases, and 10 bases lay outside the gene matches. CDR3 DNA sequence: TGTGCCAGCAGCTCCACCGGACTAGCTGTGGATGAGCAGTTCTTC. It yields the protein CASSSTGLAVDEQFF.

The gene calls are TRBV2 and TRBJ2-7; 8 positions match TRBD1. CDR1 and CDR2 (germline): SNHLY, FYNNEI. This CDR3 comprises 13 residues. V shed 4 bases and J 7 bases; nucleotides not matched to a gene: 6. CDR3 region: CASSVQGAGEQYF. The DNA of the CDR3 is TGTGCCAGCAGTGTTCAGGGGGCTGGGGAGCAGTACTTC.

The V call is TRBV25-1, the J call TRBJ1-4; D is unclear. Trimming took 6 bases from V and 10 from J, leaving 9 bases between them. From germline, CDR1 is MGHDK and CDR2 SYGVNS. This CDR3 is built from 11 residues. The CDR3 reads CASSLYVKLFF. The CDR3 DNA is TGTGCCAGCAGCCTTTATGTAAAACTGTTTTTT.

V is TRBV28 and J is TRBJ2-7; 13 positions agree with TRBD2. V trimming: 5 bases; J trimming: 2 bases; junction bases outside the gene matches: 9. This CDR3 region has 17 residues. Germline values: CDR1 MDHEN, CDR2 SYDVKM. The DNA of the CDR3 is TGTGCCAGCAGTCCCTGGGCGGGACTAGCGGGAACCTACGAGCAGTACTTC. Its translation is CASSPWAGLAGTYEQYF.

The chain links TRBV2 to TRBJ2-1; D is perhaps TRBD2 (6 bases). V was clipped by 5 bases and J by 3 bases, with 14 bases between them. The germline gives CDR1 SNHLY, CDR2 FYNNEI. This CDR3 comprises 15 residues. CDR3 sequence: CASSLFGAGYNEQFF. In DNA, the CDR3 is TGTGCCAGCAGTCTCTTCGGAGCGGGCTACAATGAGCAGTTCTTC. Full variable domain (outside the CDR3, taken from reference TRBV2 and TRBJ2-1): EPEVTQTPSHQVTQMGQEVILRCVPISNHLYFYWYRQILGQKVEFLVSFYNNEISEKSEIFDDQFSVERPDGSNFTLKIRSTKLEDSAMYFCASSLFGAGYNEQFFGPGTRLTVL.

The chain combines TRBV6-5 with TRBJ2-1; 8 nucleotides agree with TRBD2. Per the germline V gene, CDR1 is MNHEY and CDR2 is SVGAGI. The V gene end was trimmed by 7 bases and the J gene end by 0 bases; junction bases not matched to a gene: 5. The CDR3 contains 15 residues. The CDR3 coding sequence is TGTGCCAGCACCTCCGGGACTAGCTCCTACAATGAGCAGTTCTTC. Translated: CASTSGTSSYNEQFF.

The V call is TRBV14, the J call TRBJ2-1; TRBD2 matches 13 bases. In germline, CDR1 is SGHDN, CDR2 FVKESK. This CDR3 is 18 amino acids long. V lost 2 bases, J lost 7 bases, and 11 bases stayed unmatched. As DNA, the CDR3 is TGTGCCAGCAGCCAACCAGGACTAGCGGGAGCCTCCGGGAATGAGCAGTTCTTC. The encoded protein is CASSQPGLAGASGNEQFF.

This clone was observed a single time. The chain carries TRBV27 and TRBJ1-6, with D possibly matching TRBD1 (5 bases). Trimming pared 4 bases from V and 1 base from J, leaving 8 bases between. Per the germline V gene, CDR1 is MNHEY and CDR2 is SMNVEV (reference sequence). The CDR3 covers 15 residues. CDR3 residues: CASSSTGSYNSPLHF. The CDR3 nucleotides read TGTGCCAGCAGTTCCACAGGATCCTATAATTCACCCCTCCACTTT.

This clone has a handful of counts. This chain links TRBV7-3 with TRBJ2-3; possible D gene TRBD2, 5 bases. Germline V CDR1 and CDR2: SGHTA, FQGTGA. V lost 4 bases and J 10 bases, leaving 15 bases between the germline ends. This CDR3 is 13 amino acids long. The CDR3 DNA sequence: TGTGCCAGCAGCTCCGGGTCCGGGAACCCGCAGTATTTT. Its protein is CASSSGSGNPQYF. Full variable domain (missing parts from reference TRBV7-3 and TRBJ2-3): GAGVSQTPSNKVTEKGKYVELRCDPISGHTALYWYRQSLGQGPEFLIYFQGTGAADDSGLPNDRFFAVRPEGSVSTLKIQRTERGDSAVYLCASSSGSGNPQYFGPGTRLTVL.

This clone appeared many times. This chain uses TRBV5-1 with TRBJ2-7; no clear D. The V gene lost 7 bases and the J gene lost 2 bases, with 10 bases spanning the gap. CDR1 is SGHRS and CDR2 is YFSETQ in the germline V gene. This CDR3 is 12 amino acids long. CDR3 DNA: TGCGCCAGCCATAGAGTACCCTACGAGCAGTACTTC. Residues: CASHRVPYEQYF.

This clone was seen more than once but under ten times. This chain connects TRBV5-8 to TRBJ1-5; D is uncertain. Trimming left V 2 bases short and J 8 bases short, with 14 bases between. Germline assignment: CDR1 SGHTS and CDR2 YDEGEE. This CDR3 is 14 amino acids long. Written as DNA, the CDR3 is TGTGCCAGCAGCTTATGGGGAGGTTCGGAGCCCCAGCATTTT. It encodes CASSLWGGSEPQHF.

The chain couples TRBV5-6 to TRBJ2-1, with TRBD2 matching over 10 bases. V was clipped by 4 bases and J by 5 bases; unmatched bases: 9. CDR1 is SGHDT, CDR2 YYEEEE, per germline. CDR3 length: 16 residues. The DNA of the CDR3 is TGTGCCAGCAGCCGGGGGGCTAGCGGGAGAAACAATGAGCAGTTCTTC. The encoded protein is CASSRGASGRNNEQFF.

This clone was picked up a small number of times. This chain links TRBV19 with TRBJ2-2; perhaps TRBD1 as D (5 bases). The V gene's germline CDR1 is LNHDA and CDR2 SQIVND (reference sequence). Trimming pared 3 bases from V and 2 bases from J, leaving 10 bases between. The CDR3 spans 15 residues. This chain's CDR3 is CASSIARVNTGELFF. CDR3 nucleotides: TGTGCCAGTAGTATCGCCAGGGTCAACACCGGGGAGCTGTTTTTT.

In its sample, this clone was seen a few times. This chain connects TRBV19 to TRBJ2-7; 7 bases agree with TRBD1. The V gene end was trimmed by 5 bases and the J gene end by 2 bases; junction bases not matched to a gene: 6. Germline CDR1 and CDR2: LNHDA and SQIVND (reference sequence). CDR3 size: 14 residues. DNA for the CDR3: TGTGCCAGTAGTGTAGGTAGGGGGCCCTACGAGCAGTACTTC. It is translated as CASSVGRGPYEQYF.

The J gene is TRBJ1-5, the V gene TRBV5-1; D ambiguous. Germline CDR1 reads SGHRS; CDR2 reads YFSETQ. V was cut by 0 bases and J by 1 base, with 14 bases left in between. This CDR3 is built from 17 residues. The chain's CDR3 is CASSLDLTRESNQPQHF. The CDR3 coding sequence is TGCGCCAGCAGCTTGGACTTAACCCGGGAGAGCAATCAGCCCCAGCATTTT.

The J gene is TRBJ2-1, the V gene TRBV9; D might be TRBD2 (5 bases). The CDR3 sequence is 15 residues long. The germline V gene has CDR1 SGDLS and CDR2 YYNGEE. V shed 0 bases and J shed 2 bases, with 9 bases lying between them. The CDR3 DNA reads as TGTGCCAGCAGCGTAGGAGGGAATACCTACAATGAGCAGTTCTTC. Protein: CASSVGGNTYNEQFF.

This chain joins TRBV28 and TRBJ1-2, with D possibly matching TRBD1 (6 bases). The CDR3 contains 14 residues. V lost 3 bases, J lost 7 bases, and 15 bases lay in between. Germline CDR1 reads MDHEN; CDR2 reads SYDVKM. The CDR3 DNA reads TGTGCCAGCAGTTTTGCGGGGGGCGTGGGTGGCTACACCTTC. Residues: CASSFAGGVGGYTF.

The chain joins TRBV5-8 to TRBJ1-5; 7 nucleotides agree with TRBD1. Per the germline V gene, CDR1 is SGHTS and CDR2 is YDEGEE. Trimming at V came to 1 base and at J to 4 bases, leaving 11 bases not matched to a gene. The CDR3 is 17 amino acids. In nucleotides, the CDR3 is TGTGCCAGCAGCTTGTCGCAACGACAGGGACGAAATCAGCCCCAGCATTTT. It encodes CASSLSQRQGRNQPQHF.

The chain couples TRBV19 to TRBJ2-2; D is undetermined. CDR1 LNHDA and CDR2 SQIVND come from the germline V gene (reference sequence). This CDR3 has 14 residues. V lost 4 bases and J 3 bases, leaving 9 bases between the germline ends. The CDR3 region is CASSSPGHTGELFF. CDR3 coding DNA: TGTGCCAGTAGTAGCCCAGGCCACACCGGGGAGCTGTTTTTT.

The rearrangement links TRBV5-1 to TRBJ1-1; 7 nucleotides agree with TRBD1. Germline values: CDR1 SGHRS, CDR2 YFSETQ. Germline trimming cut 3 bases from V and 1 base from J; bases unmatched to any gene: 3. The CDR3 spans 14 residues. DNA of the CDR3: TGCGCCAGCAGCTACAGGGGCGGGAACACTGAAGCTTTCTTT. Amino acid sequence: CASSYRGGNTEAFF.

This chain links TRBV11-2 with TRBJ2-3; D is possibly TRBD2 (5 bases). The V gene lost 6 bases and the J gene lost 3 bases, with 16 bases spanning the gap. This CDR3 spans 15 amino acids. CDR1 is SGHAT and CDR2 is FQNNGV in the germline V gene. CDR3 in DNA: TGTGCCAGCAGACAACCCGGACTCGTGACAGATACGCAGTATTTT. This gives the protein CASRQPGLVTDTQYF.

The CDR3 here is CASSRQGGGELFF. The CDR3 DNA reads as TGTGCCAGCAGCCGACAGGGTGGCGGGGAGCTGTTTTTT. The V call is TRBV6-5, the J call TRBJ2-2; TRBD1 matches at 7 bases. The germline V gene encodes CDR1 MNHEY and CDR2 SVGAGI. The length of the CDR3 is 13 residues. V dropped 6 bases and J dropped 7; count of bases not matched to a gene: 5.

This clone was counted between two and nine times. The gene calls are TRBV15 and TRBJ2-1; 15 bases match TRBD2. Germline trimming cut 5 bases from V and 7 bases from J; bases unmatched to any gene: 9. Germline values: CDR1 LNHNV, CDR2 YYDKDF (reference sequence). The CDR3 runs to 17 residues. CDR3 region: CATSGRTGTSGRNEQFF. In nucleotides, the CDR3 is TGTGCCACCAGCGGCCGGACCGGGACTAGCGGGAGGAATGAGCAGTTCTTC.

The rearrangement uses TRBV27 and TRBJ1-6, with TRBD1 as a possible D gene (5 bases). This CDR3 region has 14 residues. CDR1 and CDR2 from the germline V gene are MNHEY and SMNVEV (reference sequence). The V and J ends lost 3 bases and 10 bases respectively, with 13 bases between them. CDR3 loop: CASSFGGIGSPLHF. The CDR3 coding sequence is TGTGCCAGCAGTTTCGGGGGTATCGGGTCACCCCTCCACTTT.

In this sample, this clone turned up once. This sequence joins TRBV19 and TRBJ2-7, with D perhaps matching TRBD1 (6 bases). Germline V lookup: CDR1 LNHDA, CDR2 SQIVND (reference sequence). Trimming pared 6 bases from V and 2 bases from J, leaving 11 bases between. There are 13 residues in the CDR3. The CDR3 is CASSPDRAYEQYF. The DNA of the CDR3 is TGTGCCAGTAGCCCGGACAGAGCCTACGAGCAGTACTTC. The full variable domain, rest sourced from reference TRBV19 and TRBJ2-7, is DGGITQSPKYLFRKEGQNVTLSCEQNLNHDAMYWYRQDPGQGLRLIYYSQIVNDFQKGDIAEGYSVSREKKESFPLTVTSAQKNPTAFYLCASSPDRAYEQYFGPGTRLTVT.

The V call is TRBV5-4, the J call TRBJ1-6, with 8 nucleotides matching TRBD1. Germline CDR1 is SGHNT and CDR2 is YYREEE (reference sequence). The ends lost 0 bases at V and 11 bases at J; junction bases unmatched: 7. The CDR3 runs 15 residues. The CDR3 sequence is CASSLAQGAHTPLHF. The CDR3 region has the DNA TGTGCCAGCAGCTTGGCCCAGGGGGCTCACACACCCCTCCACTTT.

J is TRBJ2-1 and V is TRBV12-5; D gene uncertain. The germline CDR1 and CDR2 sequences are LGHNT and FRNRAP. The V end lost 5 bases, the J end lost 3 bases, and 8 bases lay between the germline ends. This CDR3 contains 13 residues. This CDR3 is CASGGAHYNEQFF. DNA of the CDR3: TGTGCTAGTGGTGGAGCTCACTACAATGAGCAGTTCTTC.

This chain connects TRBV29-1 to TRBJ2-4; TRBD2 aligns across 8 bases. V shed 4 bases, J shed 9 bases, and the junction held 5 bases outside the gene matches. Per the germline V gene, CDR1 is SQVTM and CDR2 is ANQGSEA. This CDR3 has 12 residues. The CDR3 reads CSVVGLGGIQYF. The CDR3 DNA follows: TGCAGCGTTGTGGGACTAGGAGGCATTCAGTACTTC.

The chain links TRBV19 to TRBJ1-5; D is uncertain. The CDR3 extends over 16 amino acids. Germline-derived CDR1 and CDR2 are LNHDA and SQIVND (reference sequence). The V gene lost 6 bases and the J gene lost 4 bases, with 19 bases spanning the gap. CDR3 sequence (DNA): TGTGCCAGTAGCTCTGCCCTGGAGGCCCCGAATCAGCCCCAGCATTTT. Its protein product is CASSSALEAPNQPQHF.

CDR3 residues: CASSLGNGGTTDTQYF. The CDR3 DNA is TGTGCCAGCAGCTTAGGGAACGGAGGGACCACAGATACGCAGTATTTT. The rearrangement uses TRBV7-9 and TRBJ2-3; D is perhaps TRBD2 (6 bases). V was trimmed by 1 base and J by 2 bases, leaving 13 bases between them. Germline loops: CDR1 SEHNR, CDR2 FQNEAQ (reference sequence). CDR3 length equals 16 residues.

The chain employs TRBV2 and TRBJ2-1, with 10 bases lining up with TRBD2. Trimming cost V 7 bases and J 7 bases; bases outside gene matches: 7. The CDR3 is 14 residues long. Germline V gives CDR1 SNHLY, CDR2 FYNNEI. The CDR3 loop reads CASNPSGRGNEQFF. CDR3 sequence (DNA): TGTGCCAGCAACCCTAGCGGGAGAGGGAATGAGCAGTTCTTC.